The T cell receptor (beta chain) described here comes from a study of T cell responses to AZD1222 COVID-19 vaccine. General study findings and limits: Of the AZD1222 recipients, only five to seven were seropositive at baseline. White British people made up most donors, females outnumbered males, and clonal diversity was possibly underestimated.

V was clipped by 5 bases and J by 5 bases; unmatched bases: 4. The CDR3 runs 13 residues. Germline assignment: CDR1 MNHEY and CDR2 SVGAGI. Assay: immunoSEQ multiplex PCR; the TCRdb copy retains only in-frame clones and omits some. The sample consists of roughly 96,000 clones, roughly 90% of them appearing once. About this clone: Its specificity is unknown.

V and J are TRBV6-5 and TRBJ1-1, with 8 bases fitting TRBD1. This specimen was peripheral blood, taken 28 days after the second AZD1222 dose. This clonotype was sampled from an adult who received the AZD1222 COVID-19 vaccine. CDR3 residues: CASSPGGGTEAFF. CDR3 DNA sequence: TGTGCCAGCAGTCCAGGGGGCGGGACTGAAGCTTTCTTT.